Here is one TCR beta chain with its context. Antigen: not known. The data were produced by immunoSEQ multiplex PCR, yet TCRdb's version contains in-frame clones alone and is incomplete. The top ten clones hold approximately 8.5% of a sample with 130,000 or so clones, around 85% of them seen once. The data were taken from a study of T cell responses to AZD1222 COVID-19 vaccine. Study results and caveats: The repertoires were collected only after the peak T cell response. Spike-specific TCR breadth rose after two AZD1222 doses, and depth rose as well. Clonal diversity was possibly underestimated; the donors were predominantly white British and more often female.

CDR1 and CDR2 (germline): MNHEY, SMNVEV (reference sequence). The CDR3 runs to 15 residues. V dropped 1 base and J dropped 5 bases, with 11 bases sitting between them. This receptor was taken from an adult in good health. The chain links TRBV27 to TRBJ1-4; possible D gene TRBD1, 5 bases. Sequencing was performed on peripheral blood, taken on day 0 of AZD1222 vaccination. CDR3 sequence reads: CASSLFQGSNEKLFF. In DNA, the CDR3 is TGTGCCAGCAGTTTATTCCAGGGCAGCAATGAAAAACTGTTTTTT.